There are a few counts of the clone carrying this TCR beta chain. The target antigen is unknown. The CDR3 spans 15 residues. CDR1 and CDR2 (germline): LGHNA, YSLEER. With V trimmed by 4 bases and J by 2 bases, 8 bases remained unmatched. In TCRdb, the 5' RACE reads were re-called with MiXCR into one record per CDR3 protein. Of approximately 300,000 distinct CDR3 sequences listed, about 16% are singletons. This sample stems from a study of T-cell memory formation after mild COVID-19. Looking at the study overall: Largely, TCR clusters stayed within a single donor.

Study outcomes and limitations: Contracting clones from day 15 to 85 showed balanced CD4/CD8; later expanders favored CD4+.

The V and J genes are TRBV4-3 and TRBJ2-7, with 7 bases that match TRBD1. Source material: PBMCs or a T cell subset sorted from them (not recorded which). The TCR was taken from a young man who had mild COVID-19 (a few samples of this study predate the infection). Cell type and time point are not known. In DNA form, the CDR3 reads TGCGCCAGCAGCCTGGACAGGCAACAAACCTACGAGCAGTACTTC. This gives the protein CASSLDRQQTYEQYF.